One and the same sample provided the 6 T cell receptor beta chains below, sequenced in a study of T cell repertoires in cytomegalovirus infection. One entry per CDR3 protein results from TCRdb running MiXCR on the reads. The data hold about 920,000 distinct CDR3 sequences, with 31% observed a single time. The antigens these receptors bind are not known. Sample: cultured CD8+ T cells from PBMCs, taken from culture after CMV antigen stimulation. The receptors here all came from a human donor in good health (CMV status not recorded). Some clones in this sample may be carry-over from other donors' samples.

The chain links TRBV7-9 to TRBJ2-7, with 7 bases fitting TRBD1. J lost 3 bases, V lost 5 bases, and 7 bases had no gene match. The CDR3 length is 14 residues. Germline CDR1 reads SEHNR; CDR2 reads FQNEAQ (reference sequence). Written as DNA, the CDR3 is TGTGCCAGCAGCCCTCGAAGGACAGGCTACGAGCAGTACTTC. Amino acid sequence: CASSPRRTGYEQYF.

This sequence joins TRBV4-1 and TRBJ1-1; a weak D match, TRBD1 (5 bases). The germline CDR1 and CDR2 sequences are MGHRA and YSYEKL. V was clipped by 0 bases and J by 3 bases, with 17 bases between them. This CDR3 region has 17 residues. CDR3 nucleotide sequence: TGCGCCAGCAGCCAAGATCGGGGCCAAGAGCGAGACACTGAAGCTTTCTTT. Translating it yields CASSQDRGQERDTEAFF.

Of note for this clonotype: A junction end diverges from the germline sequence, so it may reflect a read error. This rearrangement joins TRBV19 to TRBJ2-7, with D perhaps being TRBD1 or TRBD2 (5 bases each). This CDR3 has 11 residues. Germline V gene sequence: CDR1 LNHDA, CDR2 SQIVND (reference sequence). As DNA, the CDR3 is TGTGCCAGTAGTTCCGGGACCGAGATGAACTTC. The encoded protein is CASSSGTEMNF.

The chain uses TRBV28 and TRBJ1-2; 11 bases line up with TRBD1. Germline-derived CDR1 and CDR2 are MDHEN and SYDVKM. Unmatched junction bases numbered 15, after V lost 6 bases and J lost 6 bases. The CDR3 runs to 17 residues. The CDR3 spells CASRIPYPGQGVNGYTF. CDR3 coding DNA: TGTGCCAGCAGGATCCCCTACCCGGGACAGGGGGTGAATGGCTACACCTTC.

The V call is TRBV27, the J call TRBJ2-5; 9 bases fit TRBD1. The V gene's germline CDR1 is MNHEY and CDR2 SMNVEV (reference sequence). After removal of 1 base from V and 2 bases from J, the junction contained 5 bases not matched to a gene. This CDR3 spans 16 amino acids. CDR3: CASSLLDRGLQETQYF. CDR3 nucleotide sequence: TGTGCCAGCAGTTTATTGGACAGGGGATTGCAAGAGACCCAGTACTTC.

This chain uses TRBV6-2 or TRBV6-3 with TRBJ2-7; the match to TRBD1 covers 9 bases. V lost 6 bases, J lost 13 bases, and 7 bases stayed unmatched. This CDR3 region has 11 residues. Germline V gene lookup returns CDR1 MNHEY and CDR2 SVGEGT. In DNA, the CDR3 is TGTGCCAGCAGCCCCGGGACAGGGTTTTACGTC. It translates to CASSPGTGFYV.